This T cell receptor beta chain was obtained from a study of blood T cell repertoires in COVID-19. The repertoire was sequenced with immunoSEQ multiplex PCR; TCRdb's copy has only in-frame clones and lacks some. The sample yields a few hundred thousand clones, approximately 87% seen once. From germline, CDR1 is LNHNV and CDR2 YYDKDF (reference sequence). The ends lost 5 bases at V and 2 bases at J; junction bases unmatched: 12. The CDR3 spans 18 residues. The genes are TRBV15 and TRBJ1-5; 10 positions agree with TRBD1. The source is a man in his forties in a cohort exposed to, infected with or recovered from COVID-19 (not recorded which). Specimen: PBMCs or T cells enriched from blood (not recorded which). CDR3 nucleotide sequence: TGTGCCACCAGCCGAACCTCCGGGACAGGGGTTGGCAATCAGCCCCAGCATTTT. Translated, it gives CATSRTSGTGVGNQPQHF.